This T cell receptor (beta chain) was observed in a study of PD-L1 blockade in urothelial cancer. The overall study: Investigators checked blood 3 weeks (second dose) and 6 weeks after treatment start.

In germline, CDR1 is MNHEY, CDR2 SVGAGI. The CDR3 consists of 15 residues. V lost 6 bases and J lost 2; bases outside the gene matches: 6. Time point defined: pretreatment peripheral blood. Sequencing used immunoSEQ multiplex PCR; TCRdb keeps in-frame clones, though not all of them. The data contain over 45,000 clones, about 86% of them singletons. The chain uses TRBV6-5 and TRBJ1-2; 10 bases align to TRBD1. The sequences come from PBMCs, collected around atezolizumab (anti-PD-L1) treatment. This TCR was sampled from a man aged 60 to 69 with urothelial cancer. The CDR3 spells CASRLRDRGNYGYTF. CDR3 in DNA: TGTGCCAGCAGGCTCCGGGACAGGGGCAACTATGGCTACACCTTC.